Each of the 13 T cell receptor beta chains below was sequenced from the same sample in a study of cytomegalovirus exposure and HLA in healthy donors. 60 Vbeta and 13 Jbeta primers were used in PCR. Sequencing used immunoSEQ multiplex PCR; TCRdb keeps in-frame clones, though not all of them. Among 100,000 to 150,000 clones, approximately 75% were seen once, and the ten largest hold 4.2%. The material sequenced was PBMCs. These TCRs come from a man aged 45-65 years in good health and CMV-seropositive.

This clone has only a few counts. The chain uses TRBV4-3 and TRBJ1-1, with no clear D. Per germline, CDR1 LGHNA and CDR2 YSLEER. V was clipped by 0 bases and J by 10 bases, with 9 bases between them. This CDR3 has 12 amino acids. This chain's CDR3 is CASSQEAGPAFF. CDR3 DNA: TGCGCCAGCAGCCAAGAAGCAGGCCCAGCTTTCTTT.

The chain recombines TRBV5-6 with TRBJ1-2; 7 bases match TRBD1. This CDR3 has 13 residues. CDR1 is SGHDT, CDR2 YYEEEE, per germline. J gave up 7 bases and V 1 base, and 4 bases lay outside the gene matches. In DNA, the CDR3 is TGTGCCAGCAGCTTGAAGGGGGCGACTGGCTACACCTTC. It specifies CASSLKGATGYTF.

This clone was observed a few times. As DNA, the CDR3 is TGTGCCACCAGCACCTCTAGAGCGTTCAGAAGCACAGATACGCAGTATTTT. Protein: CATSTSRAFRSTDTQYF. The chain combines TRBV15 with TRBJ2-3; D unresolved. This CDR3 is 17 amino acids long. With 4 bases removed from V and 0 bases from J, the gap between germline ends came to 17 bases. Germline V CDR1 and CDR2: LNHNV, YYDKDF (reference sequence).

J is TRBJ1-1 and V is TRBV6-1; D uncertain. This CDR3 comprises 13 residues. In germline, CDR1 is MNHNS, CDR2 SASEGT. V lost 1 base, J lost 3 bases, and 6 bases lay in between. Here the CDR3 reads CASSEEADTEAFF. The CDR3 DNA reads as TGTGCCAGCAGTGAAGAGGCGGACACTGAAGCTTTCTTT.

The CDR3 is CASSERRNSIQETQYF. CDR3 nucleotide sequence: TGTGCCAGCAGTGAAAGGCGGAATTCAATACAAGAGACCCAGTACTTC. The J gene is TRBJ2-5, the V gene TRBV6-1; no reliable D call. The CDR3 has 16 amino acids. V lost 2 bases, J lost 2 bases, and 15 bases lay in between. CDR1 MNHNS and CDR2 SASEGT come from the germline V gene.

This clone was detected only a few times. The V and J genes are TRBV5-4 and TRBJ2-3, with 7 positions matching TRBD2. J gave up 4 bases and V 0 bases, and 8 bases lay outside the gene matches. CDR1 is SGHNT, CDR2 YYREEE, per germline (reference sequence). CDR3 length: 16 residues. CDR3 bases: TGTGCCAGCAGCTTGGCCGGGGGGTGGCGTGCAGATACGCAGTATTTT. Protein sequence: CASSLAGGWRADTQYF.

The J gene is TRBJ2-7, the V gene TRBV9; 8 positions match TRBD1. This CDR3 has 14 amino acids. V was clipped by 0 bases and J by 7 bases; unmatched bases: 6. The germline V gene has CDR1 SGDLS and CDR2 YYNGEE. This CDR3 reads CASSVEQGAREQYF. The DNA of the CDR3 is TGTGCCAGCAGCGTAGAGCAGGGGGCTAGGGAGCAGTACTTC.

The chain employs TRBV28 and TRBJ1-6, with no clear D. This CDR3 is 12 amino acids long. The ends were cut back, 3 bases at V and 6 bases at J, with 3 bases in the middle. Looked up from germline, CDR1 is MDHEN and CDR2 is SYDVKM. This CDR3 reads CASSFLNSPLHF. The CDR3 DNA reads TGTGCCAGCAGTTTCCTTAATTCACCCCTCCACTTT.

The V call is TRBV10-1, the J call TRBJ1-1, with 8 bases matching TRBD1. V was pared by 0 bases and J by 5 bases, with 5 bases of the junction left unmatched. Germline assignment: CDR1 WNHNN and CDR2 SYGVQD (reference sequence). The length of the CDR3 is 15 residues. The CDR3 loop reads CASSESDRARTEAFF. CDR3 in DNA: TGCGCCAGCAGTGAGTCGGACAGGGCGAGAACTGAAGCTTTCTTT.

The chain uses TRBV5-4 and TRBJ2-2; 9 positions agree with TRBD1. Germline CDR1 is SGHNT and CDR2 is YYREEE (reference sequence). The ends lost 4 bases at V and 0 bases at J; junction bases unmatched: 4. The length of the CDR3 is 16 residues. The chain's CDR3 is CASSDDRGTNTGELFF. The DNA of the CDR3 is TGTGCCAGCAGCGACGACAGGGGGACGAACACCGGGGAGCTGTTTTTT.

The CDR3 loop reads CASSPRGQAETQYF. For the CDR3, the DNA is TGTGCCAGCAGCCCTAGGGGGCAGGCAGAGACCCAGTACTTC. This chain connects TRBV7-8 to TRBJ2-5, with 7 bases aligning to TRBD1. Germline values: CDR1 SGHVS, CDR2 FQNEAQ. The J segment lost 4 bases and the V segment lost 5 bases, leaving 7 bases of the junction unmatched. The CDR3 contains 14 residues.

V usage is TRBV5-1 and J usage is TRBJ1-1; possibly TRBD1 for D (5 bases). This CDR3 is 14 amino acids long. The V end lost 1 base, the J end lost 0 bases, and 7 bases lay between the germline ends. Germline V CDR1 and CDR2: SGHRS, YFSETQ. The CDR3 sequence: CASSLTGVNTEAFF. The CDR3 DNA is TGCGCCAGCAGCTTGACAGGAGTGAACACTGAAGCTTTCTTT.

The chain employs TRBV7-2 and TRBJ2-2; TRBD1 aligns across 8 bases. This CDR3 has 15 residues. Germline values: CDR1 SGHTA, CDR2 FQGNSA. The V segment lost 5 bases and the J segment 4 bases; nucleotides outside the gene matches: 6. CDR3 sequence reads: CASSTGQGGTGELFF. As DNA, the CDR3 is TGTGCCAGCAGCACCGGACAGGGAGGCACCGGGGAGCTGTTTTTT.